These T cell receptor beta chains were read from a single sample in a study of long-term antiretroviral therapy in people with HIV. Using immunoSEQ multiplex PCR, the repertoire was profiled, and TCRdb retains in-frame clones only, with some absent. The table lists 4,000 to 6,000 clones, around nine tenths of them singletons. This specimen was unsorted PBMCs, taken 1.3 years after starting antiretroviral therapy. These receptors were taken from a woman aged 50 to 60 with HIV. CDR3s include the opening cysteine and the closing phenylalanine or tryptophan. D genes are given only for firm matches. The size entry is marked missing in some rows and otherwise reads once, few, many or a size class.

cdr3_nt: TGTGCCTGGAGTGGCGGGCTGGCGTTGAACACTGAAGCTTTCTTT
cdr3_aa: CAWSGGLALNTEAFF
v_call: TRBV30
d_call: NA
j_call: TRBJ1-1
clone_size: NA

cdr3_nt: TGTGCCAGCACCTCAGGGGCGGTTACTGAAGCTTTCTTT
cdr3_aa: CASTSGAVTEAFF
v_call: TRBV27
d_call: NA
j_call: TRBJ1-1
clone_size: NA

cdr3_nt: TGCGCCAGCAGTGCCCCGGGACAATCCTACGAGCAGTACTTC
cdr3_aa: CASSAPGQSYEQYF
v_call: TRBV10-1
d_call: NA
j_call: TRBJ2-7
clone_size: NA

cdr3_nt: TGCAGCATATCGCCGGGGGGTACTACCCTCTACAATGAGCAGTTCTTC
cdr3_aa: CSISPGGTTLYNEQFF
v_call: TRBV29-1
d_call: TRBD2
j_call: TRBJ2-1
clone_size: NA

cdr3_nt: TGTGCCACCGACGGGGTTGCGGGAAACACCATATATTTT
cdr3_aa: CATDGVAGNTIYF
v_call: TRBV19
d_call: NA
j_call: TRBJ1-3
clone_size: NA

cdr3_nt: TGTGCCAGCAGGGCACAGGGGTACCAAGAGACCCAGTACTTC
cdr3_aa: CASRAQGYQETQYF
v_call: TRBV6-5
d_call: TRBD1
j_call: TRBJ2-5
clone_size: NA

cdr3_nt: TGTGCCAGCAGCACCTTCGGGACCGCACGCACCCATACGCAGTATTTT
cdr3_aa: CASSTFGTARTHTQYF
v_call: TRBV7-9
d_call: NA
j_call: TRBJ2-3
clone_size: NA

cdr3_nt: TGCGCCAGCAGCTTGGCAGGGGACCCGAACACTGAAGCTTTCTTT
cdr3_aa: CASSLAGDPNTEAFF
v_call: TRBV5-1
d_call: NA
j_call: TRBJ1-1
clone_size: NA

cdr3_nt: TGTGCCAGCAGCTTAGTAGGGGGGCCAGGGACCCAGTACTTC
cdr3_aa: CASSLVGGPGTQYF
v_call: TRBV7-9
d_call: NA
j_call: TRBJ2-5
clone_size: once

cdr3_nt: TGTGCCAGCAGCTTATACCCCCGGGGGGGCGTCACAGATACGCAGTATTTT
cdr3_aa: CASSLYPRGGVTDTQYF
v_call: TRBV7-6
d_call: TRBD2
j_call: TRBJ2-3
clone_size: NA

cdr3_nt: TGTGCCAGCAGGGCGACTAGCGTTAAGACCGGGGAGCTGTTTTTT
cdr3_aa: CASRATSVKTGELFF
v_call: TRBV11-2
d_call: TRBD2
j_call: TRBJ2-2
clone_size: NA

cdr3_nt: TGTGCCAGCAGTGCTGGGGCCAACGTCCTGACTTTC
cdr3_aa: CASSAGANVLTF
v_call: TRBV2
d_call: NA
j_call: TRBJ2-6
clone_size: NA

cdr3_nt: TGTGCCAGCAGCGTAGAGGCAGGGTACAATGAGCAGTTCTTC
cdr3_aa: CASSVEAGYNEQFF
v_call: TRBV9
d_call: NA
j_call: TRBJ2-1
clone_size: NA

cdr3_nt: TGCAGCGTTGTGGATTCTAGGTACGAGCAGTACTTC
cdr3_aa: CSVVDSRYEQYF
v_call: TRBV29-1
d_call: NA
j_call: TRBJ2-7
clone_size: NA

cdr3_nt: TGTGCCAGCAGCTTGACGACAGTAGCACAAGAGACCCAGTACTTC
cdr3_aa: CASSLTTVAQETQYF
v_call: TRBV7-8
d_call: NA
j_call: TRBJ2-5
clone_size: NA

cdr3_nt: TGTGCCAGCAGTGAAGCAGGGTTCGGGGGAGCCGGAAACACCATATATTTT
cdr3_aa: CASSEAGFGGAGNTIYF
v_call: TRBV6-1
d_call: NA
j_call: TRBJ1-3
clone_size: NA

cdr3_nt: TGTGCCAGCAGCTTATCCAGGGGGAACACTGAAGCTTTCTTT
cdr3_aa: CASSLSRGNTEAFF
v_call: TRBV7-6
d_call: NA
j_call: TRBJ1-1
clone_size: NA

cdr3_nt: TGTGCCAGCAGCTTAGCAGGACAGGGCGGGAATGAAAAACTGTTTTTT
cdr3_aa: CASSLAGQGGNEKLFF
v_call: TRBV7-2
d_call: TRBD1
j_call: TRBJ1-4
clone_size: NA

cdr3_nt: TGTGCCAGCAGCTCGGGGAGGGGGGCGAGCACAGATACGCAGTATTTT
cdr3_aa: CASSSGRGASTDTQYF
v_call: TRBV9
d_call: NA
j_call: TRBJ2-3
clone_size: NA

cdr3_nt: TGTGCCAGTGGCCCTACTAGAGGCGATGAGCAGTTCTTC
cdr3_aa: CASGPTRGDEQFF
v_call: TRBV27
d_call: NA
j_call: TRBJ2-1
clone_size: NA

cdr3_nt: TGTGCCGGATGGGCGAGTCCGCAAGAGACCCAGTACTTC
cdr3_aa: CAGWASPQETQYF
v_call: TRBV2
d_call: NA
j_call: TRBJ2-5
clone_size: NA

cdr3_nt: TGTGCCACCAGCACGACAGGATCCTACGAGCAGTACTTC
cdr3_aa: CATSTTGSYEQYF
v_call: TRBV15
d_call: NA
j_call: TRBJ2-7
clone_size: few

cdr3_nt: TGTGCCAGCAGAAAAACCCGCCCCGGGACGCTGAACACTGAAGCTTTCTTT
cdr3_aa: CASRKTRPGTLNTEAFF
v_call: TRBV7-9
d_call: NA
j_call: TRBJ1-1
clone_size: NA

cdr3_nt: TGTGCCAGCAGTTTCGGCCCAGACCTGACCCAGTACTTC
cdr3_aa: CASSFGPDLTQYF
v_call: TRBV27
d_call: NA
j_call: TRBJ2-5
clone_size: NA

cdr3_nt: TGTGCCATCAGAAACAGGGGCCCCCGCTATGGCTACACCTTC
cdr3_aa: CAIRNRGPRYGYTF
v_call: TRBV10-3
d_call: TRBD1
j_call: TRBJ1-2
clone_size: NA

cdr3_nt: TGTGCCAGCAGCGTTGGGGGCTATGGCTACACCTTC
cdr3_aa: CASSVGGYGYTF
v_call: TRBV9
d_call: NA
j_call: TRBJ1-2
clone_size: NA

cdr3_nt: TGTGCCGGGACACTTTATAGCAATCAGCCCCAGCATTTT
cdr3_aa: CAGTLYSNQPQHF
v_call: TRBV30
d_call: NA
j_call: TRBJ1-5
clone_size: NA

cdr3_nt: TGTGCCAGCAGCTTAGGGGGCCCGAACACTGAAGCTTTCTTT
cdr3_aa: CASSLGGPNTEAFF
v_call: TRBV6-5
d_call: TRBD1
j_call: TRBJ1-1
clone_size: once

cdr3_nt: TGTGCCAGCAGCTTGGGATGGATGAACACTGAAGCTTTCTTT
cdr3_aa: CASSLGWMNTEAFF
v_call: TRBV5-6
d_call: NA
j_call: TRBJ1-1
clone_size: NA

cdr3_nt: TGCGCCAGCAGCCCCTGGGGGGTAACGGACACTGAAGCTTTCTTT
cdr3_aa: CASSPWGVTDTEAFF
v_call: TRBV5-1
d_call: NA
j_call: TRBJ1-1
clone_size: once

cdr3_nt: TGCGCCAGCCGGGTTGATAACTCTGGAAACACCATATATTTT
cdr3_aa: CASRVDNSGNTIYF
v_call: TRBV5-1
d_call: NA
j_call: TRBJ1-3
clone_size: NA

cdr3_nt: TGTGCCAGCAGCCCAAACCTATACCAGGGACTAGGGAAAAAGACCCAGTACTTC
cdr3_aa: CASSPNLYQGLGKKTQYF
v_call: TRBV27
d_call: TRBD2
j_call: TRBJ2-5
clone_size: NA

cdr3_nt: TGTGCCAGCAGTTCTGACAGGGGGCTTTACAATGAGCAGTTCTTC
cdr3_aa: CASSSDRGLYNEQFF
v_call: TRBV6-1
d_call: TRBD1
j_call: TRBJ2-1
clone_size: NA

cdr3_nt: TGTGCCAGCAGTAGCGGGGGGGCGAGCACAGATACGCAGTATTTT
cdr3_aa: CASSSGGASTDTQYF
v_call: TRBV2
d_call: TRBD2
j_call: TRBJ2-3
clone_size: once

cdr3_nt: TGCGCCAGCAGCTTGTCCTCCCCGTTTTCCGGCTACACCTTC
cdr3_aa: CASSLSSPFSGYTF
v_call: TRBV5-1
d_call: NA
j_call: TRBJ1-2
clone_size: NA

cdr3_nt: TGTGCCAGCAGCTTGGTCCAGGGGGGTTACGAGCAGTACTTC
cdr3_aa: CASSLVQGGYEQYF
v_call: TRBV5-4
d_call: NA
j_call: TRBJ2-7
clone_size: NA

cdr3_nt: TGTGCCAGCAGCGGAACAGGGGCTAATGAAAAACTGTTTTTT
cdr3_aa: CASSGTGANEKLFF
v_call: TRBV27
d_call: TRBD1
j_call: TRBJ1-4
clone_size: NA

cdr3_nt: TGCGCCAGCAGCTTGGGGAATGAGCAGTTCTTC
cdr3_aa: CASSLGNEQFF
v_call: TRBV5-1
d_call: NA
j_call: TRBJ2-1
clone_size: NA

cdr3_nt: TGTGCTAGTGGTTTGGTCTTTAGCGGGGGGATCTACGAGCAGTACTTC
cdr3_aa: CASGLVFSGGIYEQYF
v_call: TRBV12-5
d_call: TRBD2
j_call: TRBJ2-7
clone_size: once

cdr3_nt: TGCAGCGTTGAAGATCGACAGCGGGGGGCCCCCCAAGAGACCCAGTACTTC
cdr3_aa: CSVEDRQRGAPQETQYF
v_call: TRBV29-1
d_call: TRBD2
j_call: TRBJ2-5
clone_size: NA

cdr3_nt: TGCGCCAGCAGCTCCTCCTCTCTGCGGAGCTCTGGAAACACCATATATTTT
cdr3_aa: CASSSSSLRSSGNTIYF
v_call: TRBV5-1
d_call: NA
j_call: TRBJ1-3
clone_size: NA

cdr3_nt: TGCGCCAGCAGTGAGTCGAGGGGCGCGAACACTGAAGCTTTCTTT
cdr3_aa: CASSESRGANTEAFF
v_call: TRBV10-2
d_call: NA
j_call: TRBJ1-1
clone_size: NA

cdr3_nt: TGTGCCAGCAGTCTCGGGGGCGCTGGGGGCTACGAGCAGTACTTC
cdr3_aa: CASSLGGAGGYEQYF
v_call: TRBV2
d_call: NA
j_call: TRBJ2-7
clone_size: NA

cdr3_nt: TGTGCCAGCAGCTTTAGCGGGGGGGAGGCGGAGACCCAGTACTTC
cdr3_aa: CASSFSGGEAETQYF
v_call: TRBV7-2
d_call: TRBD2
j_call: TRBJ2-5
clone_size: NA

cdr3_nt: TGCGCCAGCAGCCACCTCACAGGGGTCGACCCCCTTAAAGCTTTCTTT
cdr3_aa: CASSHLTGVDPLKAFF
v_call: TRBV4-1
d_call: TRBD1
j_call: TRBJ1-1
clone_size: NA

cdr3_nt: TGTGCCAGCAGCTTAGAGATTAGGCAGGGCCAGCAGTATTTT
cdr3_aa: CASSLEIRQGQQYF
v_call: TRBV7-6
d_call: NA
j_call: TRBJ2-3
clone_size: NA

cdr3_nt: TGTGCCAGTAGTATAGGAGGGACTAGCTTGGATACGCAGTATTTT
cdr3_aa: CASSIGGTSLDTQYF
v_call: TRBV19
d_call: TRBD2
j_call: TRBJ2-3
clone_size: NA

cdr3_nt: TGTGCCAGCAGCGAGCCGGGGCCCTATGGCTACACCTTC
cdr3_aa: CASSEPGPYGYTF
v_call: TRBV11-2
d_call: NA
j_call: TRBJ1-2
clone_size: NA

cdr3_nt: TGTGCCAGCAGCTCAAACAGGGGGCGCGTAGTGACCCAGTACTTC
cdr3_aa: CASSSNRGRVVTQYF
v_call: TRBV7-2
d_call: TRBD1
j_call: TRBJ2-5
clone_size: NA

cdr3_nt: TGTGCCAGCAGTTTATACCCCGACAGGGAGGGAACTGAAGCTTTCTTT
cdr3_aa: CASSLYPDREGTEAFF
v_call: TRBV27
d_call: TRBD1
j_call: TRBJ1-1
clone_size: NA

cdr3_nt: TGTGCCAGCAGCTCCCGGGGCCCTGAGGACGAGCAGTACTTC
cdr3_aa: CASSSRGPEDEQYF
v_call: TRBV11-2
d_call: NA
j_call: TRBJ2-7
clone_size: few

cdr3_nt: TGTGCCAGTAGTATTTGGTCTAACACTGAAGCTTTCTTT
cdr3_aa: CASSIWSNTEAFF
v_call: TRBV19
d_call: NA
j_call: TRBJ1-1
clone_size: NA

cdr3_nt: TGTGCCAGCAGCCAGGGCCCCGGGGGAGCGCAGCCCCAGCATTTT
cdr3_aa: CASSQGPGGAQPQHF
v_call: TRBV7-3
d_call: NA
j_call: TRBJ1-5
clone_size: once

cdr3_nt: TGCGCCAGCAGCTTGGACCCTAGGTTGGCTGATACGCAGTATTTT
cdr3_aa: CASSLDPRLADTQYF
v_call: TRBV5-1
d_call: NA
j_call: TRBJ2-3
clone_size: NA

cdr3_nt: TGCGCCAGCAGCTATGGACCCCCCTCTGGGGCCAACGTCCTGACTTTC
cdr3_aa: CASSYGPPSGANVLTF
v_call: TRBV5-1
d_call: NA
j_call: TRBJ2-6
clone_size: once

cdr3_nt: TGCGCCAGCAGCTTGAACAGGGTGTTTGATACAGATTCACCCCTCCACTTT
cdr3_aa: CASSLNRVFDTDSPLHF
v_call: TRBV5-1
d_call: NA
j_call: TRBJ1-6
clone_size: NA

cdr3_nt: TGTGCCAGCAGTGACTGGACACCGGGGAATTCACCCCTCCACTTT
cdr3_aa: CASSDWTPGNSPLHF
v_call: TRBV2
d_call: NA
j_call: TRBJ1-6
clone_size: few